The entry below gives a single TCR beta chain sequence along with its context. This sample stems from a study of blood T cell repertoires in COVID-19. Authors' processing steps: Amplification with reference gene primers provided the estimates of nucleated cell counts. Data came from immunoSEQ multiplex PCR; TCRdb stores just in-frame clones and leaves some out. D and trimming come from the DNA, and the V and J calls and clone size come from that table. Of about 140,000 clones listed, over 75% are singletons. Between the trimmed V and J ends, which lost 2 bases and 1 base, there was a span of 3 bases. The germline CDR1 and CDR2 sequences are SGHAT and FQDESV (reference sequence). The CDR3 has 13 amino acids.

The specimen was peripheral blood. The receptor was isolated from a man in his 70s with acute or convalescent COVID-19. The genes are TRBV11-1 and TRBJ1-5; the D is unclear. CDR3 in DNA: TGTGCCAGCAGCTTACAGAGCAATCAGCCCCAGCATTTT. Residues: CASSLQSNQPQHF. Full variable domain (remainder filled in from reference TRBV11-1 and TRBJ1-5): EAEVAQSPRYKITEKSQAVAFWCDPISGHATLYWYRQILGQGPELLVQFQDESVVDDSQLPKDRFSAERLKGVDSTLKIQPAELGDSAMYLCASSLQSNQPQHFGDGTRLSIL.